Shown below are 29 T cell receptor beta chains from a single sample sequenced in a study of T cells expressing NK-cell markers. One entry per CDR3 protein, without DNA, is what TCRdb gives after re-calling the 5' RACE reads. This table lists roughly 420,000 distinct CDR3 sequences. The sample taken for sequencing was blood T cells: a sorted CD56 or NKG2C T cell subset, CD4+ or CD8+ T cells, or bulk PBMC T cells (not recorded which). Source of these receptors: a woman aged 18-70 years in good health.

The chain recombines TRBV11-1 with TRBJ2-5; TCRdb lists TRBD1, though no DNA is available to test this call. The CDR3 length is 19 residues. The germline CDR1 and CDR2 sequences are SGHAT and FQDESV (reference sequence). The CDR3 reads CASSLRGTEDGLYQETQYF.

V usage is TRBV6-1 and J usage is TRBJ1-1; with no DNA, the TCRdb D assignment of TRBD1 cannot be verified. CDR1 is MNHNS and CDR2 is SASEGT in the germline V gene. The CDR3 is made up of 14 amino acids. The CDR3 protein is CASTEQGEVTEAFF.

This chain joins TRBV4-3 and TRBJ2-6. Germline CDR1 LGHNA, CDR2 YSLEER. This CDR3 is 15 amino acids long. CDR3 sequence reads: CASSQDSAGANVLTF.

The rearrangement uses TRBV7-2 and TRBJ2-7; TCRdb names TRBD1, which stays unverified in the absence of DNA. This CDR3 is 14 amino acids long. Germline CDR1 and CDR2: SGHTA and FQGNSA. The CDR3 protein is CASSYRQGVYEQYF.

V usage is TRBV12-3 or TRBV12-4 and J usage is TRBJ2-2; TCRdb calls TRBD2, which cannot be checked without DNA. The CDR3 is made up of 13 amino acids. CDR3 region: CASLEGDHRELFF.

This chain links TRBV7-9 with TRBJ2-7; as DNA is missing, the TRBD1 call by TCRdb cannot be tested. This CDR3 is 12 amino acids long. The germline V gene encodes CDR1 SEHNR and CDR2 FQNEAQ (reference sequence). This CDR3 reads CASSYRVYEQYF.

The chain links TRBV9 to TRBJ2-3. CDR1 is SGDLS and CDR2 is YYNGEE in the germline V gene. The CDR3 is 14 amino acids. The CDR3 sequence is CASSVVSVPDTQYF.

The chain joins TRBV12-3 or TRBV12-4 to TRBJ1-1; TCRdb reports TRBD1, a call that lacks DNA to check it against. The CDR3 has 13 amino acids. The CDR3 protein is CASSLQGSTEAFF.

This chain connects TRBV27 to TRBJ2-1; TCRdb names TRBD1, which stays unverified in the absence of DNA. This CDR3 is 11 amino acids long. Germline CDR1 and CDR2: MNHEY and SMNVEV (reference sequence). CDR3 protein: CASSGPGQQFF.

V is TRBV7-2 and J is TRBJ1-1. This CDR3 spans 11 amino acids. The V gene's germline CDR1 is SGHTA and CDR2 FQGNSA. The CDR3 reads CASSHHTEAFF.

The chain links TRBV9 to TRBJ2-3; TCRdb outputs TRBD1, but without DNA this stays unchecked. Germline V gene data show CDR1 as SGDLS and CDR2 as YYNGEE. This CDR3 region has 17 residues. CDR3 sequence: CASSVATSWGSTDTQYF.

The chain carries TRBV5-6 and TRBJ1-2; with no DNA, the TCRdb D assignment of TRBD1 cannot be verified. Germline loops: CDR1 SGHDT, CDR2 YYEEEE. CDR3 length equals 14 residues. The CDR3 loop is CASRGRGANYGYTF.

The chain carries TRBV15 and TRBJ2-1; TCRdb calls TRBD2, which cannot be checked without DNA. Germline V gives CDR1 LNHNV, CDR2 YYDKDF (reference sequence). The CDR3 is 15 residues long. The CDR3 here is CATSLPGGSYNEQFF.

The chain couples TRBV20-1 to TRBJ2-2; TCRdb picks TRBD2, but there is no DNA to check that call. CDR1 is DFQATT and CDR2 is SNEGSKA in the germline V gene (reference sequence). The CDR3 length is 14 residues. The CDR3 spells CSASPAGDIGELFF.

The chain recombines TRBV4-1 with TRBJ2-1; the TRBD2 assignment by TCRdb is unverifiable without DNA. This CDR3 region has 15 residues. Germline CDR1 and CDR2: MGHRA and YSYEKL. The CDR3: CASSRAGGNYNEQFF.

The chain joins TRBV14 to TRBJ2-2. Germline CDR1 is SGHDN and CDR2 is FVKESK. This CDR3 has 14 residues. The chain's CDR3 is CASSLVLNTGELFF.

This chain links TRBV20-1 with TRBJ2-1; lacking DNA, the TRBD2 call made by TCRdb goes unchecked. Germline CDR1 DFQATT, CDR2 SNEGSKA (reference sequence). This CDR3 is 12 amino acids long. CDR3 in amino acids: CSASGRYDEQFF.

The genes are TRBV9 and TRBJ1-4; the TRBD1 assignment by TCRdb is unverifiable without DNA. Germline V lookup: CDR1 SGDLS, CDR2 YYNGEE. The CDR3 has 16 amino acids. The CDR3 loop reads CASSAPGQGIPEKLFF.

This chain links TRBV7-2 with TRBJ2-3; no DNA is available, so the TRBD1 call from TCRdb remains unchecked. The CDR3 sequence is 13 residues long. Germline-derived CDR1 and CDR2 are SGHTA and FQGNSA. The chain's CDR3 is CASSQQGADTQYF.

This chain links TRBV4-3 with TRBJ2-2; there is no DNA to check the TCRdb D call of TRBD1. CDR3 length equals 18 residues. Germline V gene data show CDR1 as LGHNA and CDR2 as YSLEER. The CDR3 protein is CASSPHRDRGRVLGELFF.

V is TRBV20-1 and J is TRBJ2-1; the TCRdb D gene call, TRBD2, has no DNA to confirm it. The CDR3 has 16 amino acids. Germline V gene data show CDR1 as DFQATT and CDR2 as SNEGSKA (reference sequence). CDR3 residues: CSARVPSGRAVFAQFF.

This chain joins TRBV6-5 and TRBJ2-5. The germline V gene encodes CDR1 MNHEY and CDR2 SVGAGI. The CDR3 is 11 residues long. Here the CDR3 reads CASSYHETQYF.

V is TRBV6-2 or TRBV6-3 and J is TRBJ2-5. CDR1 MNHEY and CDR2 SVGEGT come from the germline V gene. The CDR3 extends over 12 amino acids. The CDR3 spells CASTHRVETQYF.

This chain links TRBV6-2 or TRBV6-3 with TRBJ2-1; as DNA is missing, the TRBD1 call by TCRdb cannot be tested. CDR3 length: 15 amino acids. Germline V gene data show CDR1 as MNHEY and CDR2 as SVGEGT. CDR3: CASSSTGESYNEQFF.

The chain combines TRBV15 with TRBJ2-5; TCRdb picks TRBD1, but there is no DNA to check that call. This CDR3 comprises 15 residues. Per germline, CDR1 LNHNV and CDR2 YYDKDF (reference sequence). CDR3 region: CATSRALTGAETQYF.

The CDR3 is CASSQTTTYEQYF. The chain uses TRBV7-9 and TRBJ2-7. CDR3 length: 13 residues. Germline V gives CDR1 SEHNR, CDR2 FQNEAQ (reference sequence).

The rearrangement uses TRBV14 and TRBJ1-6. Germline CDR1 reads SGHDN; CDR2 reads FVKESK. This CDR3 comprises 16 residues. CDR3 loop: CASSPNTGSYNSPLHF.

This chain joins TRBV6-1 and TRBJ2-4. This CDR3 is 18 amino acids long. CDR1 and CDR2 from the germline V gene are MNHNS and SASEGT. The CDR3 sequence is CASSEFSETSLAKNIQYF.

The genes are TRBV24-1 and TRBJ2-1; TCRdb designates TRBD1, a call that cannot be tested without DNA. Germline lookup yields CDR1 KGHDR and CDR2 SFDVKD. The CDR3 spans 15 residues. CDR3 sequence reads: CATSSSGGAYNEQFF.